The 25 T cell receptor beta chains given below trace back to one sample, sequenced in a study of cytomegalovirus exposure and HLA in healthy donors. Both 60 Vbeta primers and 13 Jbeta primers went into the PCR. The assay was immunoSEQ multiplex PCR, and TCRdb's table has in-frame clones only and misses some. The sample lists roughly 100,000 clones, about three quarters occurring once. Specimen: PBMCs. The origin of the receptors is a woman in her forties or fifties in good health and CMV-seropositive.

The rearrangement joins TRBV5-1 to TRBJ1-3, with no clear D. CDR3 length: 15 amino acids. The ends were cut back, 4 bases at V and 0 bases at J, with 11 bases in the middle. Germline V gene lookup returns CDR1 SGHRS and CDR2 YFSETQ. Written as DNA, the CDR3 is TGCGCCAGCAGCCTTACCAGTGGCTCTGGAAACACCATATATTTT. This translates into CASSLTSGSGNTIYF.

This sequence joins TRBV5-1 and TRBJ1-1; 8 nucleotides match TRBD1. The CDR3 is 14 residues long. The V segment lost 0 bases and the J segment 4 bases; nucleotides outside the gene matches: 2. Germline assignment: CDR1 SGHRS and CDR2 YFSETQ. DNA of the CDR3: TGCGCCAGCAGCTTGGATACAGGGGGCACTGAAGCTTTCTTT. It encodes CASSLDTGGTEAFF.

V and J are TRBV6-5 and TRBJ1-2; D is unresolved. Trimming cost V 7 bases and J 6 bases, with 15 bases left between them. CDR1 and CDR2 (germline): MNHEY, SVGAGI. This CDR3 is 13 amino acids long. The CDR3 sequence is CASKEGSENGYTF. As DNA, the CDR3 is TGTGCCAGCAAAGAGGGTTCAGAGAATGGCTACACCTTC.

This sequence joins TRBV21-1 and TRBJ1-3; the table's D call, TRBD1, has no DNA check behind it. TRBV21-1 is tagged as a pseudogene. The CDR3 spans 18 residues. Written as DNA, the CDR3 is TGTGCCAGCAGCAAAGTTGGTAAGACAGGGAAGGAGGGAAACACCATATATTTT. Protein product: CASSKVGKTGKEGNTIYF.

The chain couples TRBV11-2 to TRBJ2-7; 8 bases map to TRBD1. J lost 2 bases, V lost 5 bases, and 5 bases had no gene match. In germline, CDR1 is SGHAT, CDR2 FQNNGV. This CDR3 is built from 14 residues. CDR3 protein: CASSPTQGAYEQYF. The CDR3 bases are TGTGCCAGCAGCCCCACACAGGGGGCCTACGAGCAGTACTTC.

Concerning this clone: A junction boundary mismatches the germline segment, possibly from a read error. This chain uses TRBV7-9 with TRBJ1-2; D remains unclear. Looked up from germline, CDR1 is SEHNR and CDR2 is FQNEAQ (reference sequence). This CDR3 has 17 residues. CDR3 coding DNA: TGTTCCAGCAGCTACACAAATTTTATGGGAGCTAACTATGGCTACACCTTC. It codes for CSSSYTNFMGANYGYTF. The full variable domain, in which reference TRBV7-9 and TRBJ1-2 provide the parts outside the CDR3, is DTGVSQNPRHKITKRGQNVTFRCDPISEHNRLYWYRQTLGQGPEFLTYFQNEAQLEKSRLLSDRFSAERPKGSFSTLEIQRTEQGDSAMYLCSSSYTNFMGANYGYTFGSGTRLTVV.

V gene TRBV18 combines with J gene TRBJ1-2, with D possibly being TRBD1 (6 bases). The CDR3 spans 12 residues. The germline V and J ends were trimmed by 4 bases and 9 bases, with 12 bases remaining between them. Germline lookup yields CDR1 KGHSH and CDR2 LQKENI. The DNA of the CDR3 is TGTGCCAGCTCACGGGACACCGGCAGCTACACCTTC. It yields the protein CASSRDTGSYTF.

V usage is TRBV6-5 and J usage is TRBJ1-1, with 7 bases identical to TRBD1. Germline assignment: CDR1 MNHEY and CDR2 SVGAGI. The V and J ends lost 5 bases and 0 bases, in that order; junction bases with no gene match: 3. The CDR3 totals 14 residues. CDR3 coding DNA: TGTGCCAGCAGTCTACAGGGGCTGAACACTGAAGCTTTCTTT. Its translation is CASSLQGLNTEAFF.

This clone appeared a few times. The chain employs TRBV5-1 and TRBJ2-7; D remains ambiguous. The V end lost 1 base, the J end lost 3 bases, and 5 bases lay between the germline ends. CDR1 SGHRS and CDR2 YFSETQ come from the germline V gene. The CDR3 covers 12 residues. CDR3 in amino acids: CASSLTLYEQYF. In DNA form, the CDR3 reads TGCGCCAGCAGCTTGACTCTCTACGAGCAGTACTTC. The variable domain in full, with the rest retrieved from reference TRBV5-1 and TRBJ2-7, is KAGVTQTPRYLIKTRGQQVTLSCSPISGHRSVSWYQQTPGQGLQFLFEYFSETQRNKGNFPGRFSGRQFSNSRSEMNVSTLELGDSALYLCASSLTLYEQYFGPGTRLTVT.

The chain couples TRBV5-1 to TRBJ2-7; 10 bases are shared with TRBD2. J was trimmed by 6 bases and V by 5 bases; bases with no gene match: 8. CDR1 and CDR2 from the germline V gene are SGHRS and YFSETQ. The CDR3 runs to 14 residues. CDR3 protein: CASRGAGGPGEQYF. The CDR3 DNA reads TGCGCCAGCAGAGGAGCGGGGGGGCCAGGCGAGCAGTACTTC.

The chain has TRBV5-4 and TRBJ1-2; D uncertain. Trimming removed 0 bases at V and 2 bases at J, with 8 bases between. This CDR3 has 14 residues. The germline CDR1 and CDR2 sequences are SGHNT and YYREEE (reference sequence). The CDR3 here is CASSLGLRNYGYTF. The CDR3 nucleotides read TGTGCCAGCAGCTTGGGGTTGCGAAACTATGGCTACACCTTC.

This clone showed up just once. This chain links TRBV7-8 with TRBJ2-7; 7 bases agree with TRBD1. The V segment lost 4 bases and the J segment 0 bases; nucleotides outside the gene matches: 3. CDR1 is SGHVS, CDR2 FQNEAQ, per germline. This CDR3 spans 14 amino acids. Here the CDR3 DNA reads TGTGCCAGCAGCTCGACAGGGTTCTCCTACGAGCAGTACTTC. Translating it yields CASSSTGFSYEQYF.

The J gene is TRBJ1-2, the V gene TRBV5-1; 7 bases match TRBD1. V gave up 2 bases and J gave up 2 bases; unmatched junction bases: 3. The CDR3 has 14 residues. The germline gives CDR1 SGHRS, CDR2 YFSETQ. CDR3 in DNA: TGCGCCAGCAGCTTATCACAGGGGAACTATGGCTACACCTTC. Protein: CASSLSQGNYGYTF.

The rearrangement uses TRBV2 and TRBJ1-2; D not certain. The CDR3 covers 11 residues. The germline V gene has CDR1 SNHLY and CDR2 FYNNEI. V lost 11 bases, J lost 1 base, and 8 bases lay in between. The CDR3 spells CAGDFNYGYTF. The CDR3 coding sequence is TGTGCCGGTGACTTTAACTATGGCTACACCTTC.

This sequence joins TRBV19 and TRBJ1-2; D is possibly TRBD1 (5 bases). The CDR3 loop spans 15 amino acids. Trimming took 3 bases from V and 4 from J, leaving 15 bases between them. CDR1 and CDR2 from the germline V gene are LNHDA and SQIVND (reference sequence). The CDR3 DNA reads as TGTGCCAGTAGTATCAGCGGGGGGGTTATCTATGGCTACACCTTC. It yields the protein CASSISGGVIYGYTF. The full variable domain, completed using reference TRBV19 and TRBJ1-2, is DGGITQSPKYLFRKEGQNVTLSCEQNLNHDAMYWYRQDPGQGLRLIYYSQIVNDFQKGDIAEGYSVSREKKESFPLTVTSAQKNPTAFYLCASSISGGVIYGYTFGSGTRLTVV.

The CDR3 coding sequence is TGTGCCACCAGCAGAGGAGGGCAGGGGGCTAACGAGCAGTACTTC. It yields the protein CATSRGGQGANEQYF. The chain combines TRBV15 with TRBJ2-7, with 8 bases aligning to TRBD1. J gave up 5 bases and V 1 base, and 7 bases lay outside the gene matches. Looked up from germline, CDR1 is LNHNV and CDR2 is YYDKDF (reference sequence). The CDR3 consists of 15 residues.

The genes are TRBV21-1 and TRBJ1-2; TRBD1, as called in the table, went unchecked against the DNA. TRBV21-1 is assigned pseudogene status. The CDR3 contains 16 residues. CDR3 residues: CASPSRPGTGGDGYTF. Written as DNA, the CDR3 is TGTGCCAGCCCCAGCCGGCCCGGGACAGGGGGGGATGGCTACACCTTC.

V gene TRBV10-3 combines with J gene TRBJ1-2; the match to TRBD1 covers 7 bases. This CDR3 contains 18 residues. J lost 4 bases, V lost 3 bases, and 17 bases had no gene match. Germline V gene lookup returns CDR1 ENHRY and CDR2 SYGVKD. CDR3 sequence: CAISDPWTGPPQSYGYTF. The CDR3 region has the DNA TGTGCCATCAGTGACCCTTGGACAGGCCCTCCCCAGAGCTATGGCTACACCTTC.

The V and J genes are TRBV6-5 and TRBJ2-7; D remains ambiguous. CDR1 and CDR2 (germline): MNHEY, SVGAGI. The CDR3 runs 14 residues. Trimming shortened V by 7 bases and J by 0 bases, and 13 bases separated the two germline ends. The CDR3 protein is CASKVTLSSYEQYF. In DNA form, the CDR3 reads TGTGCCAGCAAGGTGACACTTAGCTCCTACGAGCAGTACTTC.

The V and J genes are TRBV5-1 and TRBJ2-3; D unclear. V was trimmed by 3 bases and J by 1 base, leaving 15 bases between them. Germline CDR1 reads SGHRS; CDR2 reads YFSETQ. CDR3 size: 16 residues. The CDR3, as DNA: TGCGCCAGCAGCTCCACAGAGCTGGGTCGCACAGATACGCAGTATTTT. Residues: CASSSTELGRTDTQYF.

The V and J genes are TRBV28 and TRBJ2-7; TRBD1 might be the D (7 bases). Trimming took 10 bases from V and 3 from J, leaving 19 bases between them. CDR3 length: 14 residues. The V gene's germline CDR1 is MDHEN and CDR2 SYDVKM. CDR3 region: CATGSSQGGYEQYF. In DNA, the CDR3 is TGTGCCACCGGGAGTAGTCAGGGGGGCTACGAGCAGTACTTC.

This chain uses TRBV14 with TRBJ2-2, with a weak D call TRBD1 (6 bases). The length of the CDR3 is 20 residues. Germline CDR1 SGHDN, CDR2 FVKESK. The germline V and J ends were trimmed by 1 base and 3 bases, with 24 bases remaining between them. The CDR3 loop is CASSQGFGIRDTVYTGELFF. The CDR3 DNA reads as TGTGCCAGCAGCCAAGGATTTGGGATTCGGGACACCGTTTACACCGGGGAGCTGTTTTTT.

CDR3 residues: CASRLQGNTEAFF. The CDR3 DNA follows: TGTGCCAGCAGGCTACAGGGGAACACTGAAGCTTTCTTT. J is TRBJ1-1 and V is TRBV6-1; TRBD1 might be the D (6 bases). V was shortened by 6 bases and J by 1 base, with 9 bases between the two germline ends. Germline V gives CDR1 MNHNS, CDR2 SASEGT. The CDR3 sequence is 13 residues long.

Only one count was recorded for this clone. This chain joins TRBV4-3 and TRBJ2-1, with TRBD2 matching over 10 bases. The germline V gene encodes CDR1 LGHNA and CDR2 YSLEER. V lost 0 bases, J lost 6 bases, and 5 bases stayed unmatched. The CDR3 sequence is 16 residues long. The CDR3 protein is CASSQDGLAGVNEQFF. The CDR3, as DNA: TGCGCCAGCAGCCAAGATGGGCTAGCGGGGGTCAATGAGCAGTTCTTC.

The rearrangement links TRBV10-2 to TRBJ2-2; 7 bases map to TRBD2. The CDR3 spans 15 residues. V dropped 8 bases and J dropped 0; count of bases not matched to a gene: 6. Germline-derived CDR1 and CDR2 are WSHSY and SAAADI. CDR3 nucleotide sequence: TGCGCCAGCGTGACCAGCGGGGCGAACACCGGGGAGCTGTTTTTT. It yields the protein CASVTSGANTGELFF.